These T cell receptor beta chains were read from a single sample in a study of response to subunit inactivated influenza vaccine. TCRdb re-analysed the RT-PCR reads in MiXCR, keeping a single row per CDR3 protein. The profile shows 500,000 or so distinct CDR3 sequences, roughly 11% of them singletons. Here the sequenced sample was PBMCs from blood, taken roughly 45 days after vaccination. The receptors come from a man aged 45 to 65 who received an inactivated influenza vaccine. The CDR3 runs from the conserved cysteine through the conserved F or W. The order of the fields is J gene, clone size, V gene, D gene, CDR3 length, CDR3 protein, CDR3 DNA. The D gene is left open where the match is weak. Clone size is stated in some rows and not others, as once, few, many or a class when expanded.

J: TRBJ2-7
size: .
V: TRBV3-1
D: .
length: 13
CDR3: CASSAHGSYEQYF
DNA: TGTGCCAGCAGCGCTCACGGGTCCTACGAGCAGTACTTC

J: TRBJ2-7
size: .
V: TRBV4-3
D: TRBD2
length: 15
CDR3: CASSQEIAGVNEQYF
DNA: TGCGCCAGCAGCCAAGAAATAGCGGGAGTGAACGAGCAGTACTTC

J: TRBJ2-5
size: few
V: TRBV7-2
D: TRBD2
length: 14
CDR3: CASSDLAGEETQYF
DNA: TGTGCCAGCAGCGACCTCGCGGGGGAAGAGACCCAGTACTTC

J: TRBJ2-5
size: few
V: TRBV28
D: .
length: 15
CDR3: CASSSYRQVGETQYF
DNA: TGTGCCAGCAGTTCCTATCGACAGGTAGGGGAGACCCAGTACTTC

J: TRBJ2-1
size: few
V: TRBV15
D: TRBD2
length: 18
CDR3: CATSRVAGGRGPYNEQFF
DNA: TGTGCCACCAGCAGAGTAGCGGGGGGCCGGGGCCCCTACAATGAGCAGTTCTTC

J: TRBJ2-1
size: many
V: TRBV29-1
D: TRBD2
length: 13
CDR3: CSALAGGLGEQFF
DNA: TGCAGCGCCCTAGCGGGAGGGCTCGGGGAGCAGTTCTTC

J: TRBJ2-1
size: many
V: TRBV20-1
D: .
length: 16
CDR3: CSASGEGVGSYNEQFF
DNA: TGCAGTGCTAGTGGAGAGGGGGTCGGCTCCTACAATGAGCAGTTCTTC

J: TRBJ1-2
size: few
V: TRBV6-1
D: .
length: 13
CDR3: CASSKDGNYGYTF
DNA: TGTGCCAGCAGTAAGGACGGCAACTATGGCTACACCTTC

J: TRBJ2-2
size: .
V: TRBV12-3/TRBV12-4
D: .
length: 15
CDR3: CASQQTNLNTGELFF
DNA: TGTGCCAGCCAACAGACCAACCTGAACACCGGGGAGCTGTTTTTT

J: TRBJ2-1
size: .
V: TRBV2
D: .
length: 15
CDR3: CASRRYWSSYNEQFF
DNA: TGTGCCAGCAGAAGGTATTGGAGCTCCTACAATGAGCAGTTCTTC

J: TRBJ2-7
size: few
V: TRBV20-1
D: .
length: 15
CDR3: CSASPMGRRSYEQYF
DNA: TGCAGTGCTAGTCCCATGGGGCGGCGCTCCTACGAGCAGTACTTC